The rows below give T cell receptor beta chains drawn from one sample of a study of T cell changes during pregnancy in multiple sclerosis. Clones were sequenced by immunoSEQ multiplex PCR, and TCRdb holds only the in-frame ones, with some missing. The sample has over 70,000 clones, 90% to 95% seen once. Sequencing was performed on peripheral blood, taken in the third trimester of pregnancy. The receptors were gathered from a female donor with multiple sclerosis, enrolled in a pregnancy study. CDR3s include the opening cysteine and the closing phenylalanine or tryptophan. D genes are given only for firm matches. Expanded clones get a size class; other rows say once, few or many, or leave the size out.

d_call: TRBD1; clone_size: -; v_call: TRBV2; j_call: TRBJ1-4; cdr3_aa: CASSAPRDRAWQEKLFF; cdr3_nt: TGTGCCAGCAGTGCCCCGCGGGACAGGGCGTGGCAGGAAAAACTGTTTTTT
d_call: TRBD2; clone_size: -; v_call: TRBV9; j_call: TRBJ2-5; cdr3_aa: CASSVDGTSGTQYF; cdr3_nt: TGTGCCAGCAGCGTAGACGGGACTAGCGGGACCCAGTACTTC
d_call: -; clone_size: -; v_call: TRBV5-1; j_call: TRBJ2-6; cdr3_aa: CASAQQGAGANVLTF; cdr3_nt: TGCGCCAGCGCCCAACAGGGAGCTGGGGCCAACGTCCTGACTTTC
d_call: TRBD2; clone_size: -; v_call: TRBV6-5; j_call: TRBJ2-3; cdr3_aa: CASSYSLAESTDTQYF; cdr3_nt: TGTGCCAGCAGTTACTCCCTAGCGGAAAGCACAGATACGCAGTATTTT
d_call: -; clone_size: -; v_call: TRBV30; j_call: TRBJ1-4; cdr3_aa: CAWTGQGTEKLFF; cdr3_nt: TGTGCCTGGACGGGCCAGGGGACTGAAAAACTGTTTTTT
d_call: -; clone_size: -; v_call: TRBV2; j_call: TRBJ2-6; cdr3_aa: CASSSQARVAPVLTF; cdr3_nt: TGTGCCAGCAGTTCACAGGCCCGCGTGGCGCCCGTCCTGACTTTC
d_call: -; clone_size: -; v_call: TRBV19; j_call: TRBJ2-5; cdr3_aa: CASKRGRQGTDETQYF; cdr3_nt: TGTGCCAGTAAAAGGGGTAGGCAGGGGACGGATGAGACCCAGTACTTC
d_call: -; clone_size: -; v_call: TRBV18; j_call: TRBJ2-1; cdr3_aa: CASSPMTSKFSNEQFF; cdr3_nt: TGTGCCAGCTCACCAATGACTAGTAAGTTCTCCAATGAGCAGTTCTTC
d_call: -; clone_size: -; v_call: TRBV7-9; j_call: TRBJ2-2; cdr3_aa: CARAKGRTGELFF; cdr3_nt: TGTGCCAGGGCTAAGGGGCGCACCGGGGAGCTGTTTTTT
d_call: TRBD1; clone_size: -; v_call: TRBV5-6; j_call: TRBJ1-2; cdr3_aa: CASSLPDREYGYTF; cdr3_nt: TGTGCCAGCAGCCTCCCCGACAGGGAATATGGCTACACCTTC
d_call: TRBD2; clone_size: -; v_call: TRBV9; j_call: TRBJ2-1; cdr3_aa: CASSVAGLAYNEQFF; cdr3_nt: TGTGCCAGCAGCGTAGCTGGACTAGCATACAATGAGCAGTTCTTC
d_call: TRBD1; clone_size: -; v_call: TRBV11-2; j_call: TRBJ1-1; cdr3_aa: CASSTLTEGQGARVF; cdr3_nt: TGTGCCAGCAGCACCCTTACCGAGGGACAGGGGGCGCGTGTCTTT
d_call: TRBD2; clone_size: -; v_call: TRBV25-1; j_call: TRBJ2-1; cdr3_aa: CASSEFGTTKNEQFF; cdr3_nt: TGTGCCAGCAGTGAATTTGGGACTACCAAGAATGAGCAGTTCTTC
d_call: TRBD1; clone_size: -; v_call: TRBV28; j_call: TRBJ2-7; cdr3_aa: CASSSIRQGSYEQYF; cdr3_nt: TGTGCCAGCAGCTCTATACGACAGGGATCCTACGAGCAGTACTTC
d_call: TRBD2; clone_size: -; v_call: TRBV5-1; j_call: TRBJ2-1; cdr3_aa: CASRLAGNNNEQFF; cdr3_nt: TGCGCCAGCAGGTTAGCGGGAAACAACAATGAGCAGTTCTTC
d_call: -; clone_size: -; v_call: TRBV27; j_call: TRBJ2-1; cdr3_aa: CASSLSGRGAYNEQFF; cdr3_nt: TGTGCCAGCAGTTTATCGGGGCGAGGTGCCTACAATGAGCAGTTCTTC
d_call: TRBD1; clone_size: -; v_call: TRBV19; j_call: TRBJ2-7; cdr3_aa: CASSTIQGASSYEQYF; cdr3_nt: TGTGCCAGTAGTACGATACAGGGGGCCTCTTCCTACGAGCAGTACTTC
d_call: -; clone_size: -; v_call: TRBV27; j_call: TRBJ2-7; cdr3_aa: CASSLTGQNYEQYF; cdr3_nt: TGTGCCAGCAGTCTGACAGGTCAGAACTACGAGCAGTACTTC
d_call: TRBD1; clone_size: -; v_call: TRBV6-6; j_call: TRBJ1-5; cdr3_aa: CASSLGGATQPQHF; cdr3_nt: TGTGCCAGCAGTTTAGGGGGCGCGACTCAGCCCCAGCATTTT
d_call: -; clone_size: once; v_call: TRBV29-1; j_call: TRBJ2-5; cdr3_aa: CSVEGRYQETQYF; cdr3_nt: TGCAGCGTTGAAGGCAGGTACCAAGAGACCCAGTACTTC
d_call: TRBD1; clone_size: -; v_call: TRBV4-2; j_call: TRBJ1-2; cdr3_aa: CASSQDGSGTGDGYGYTF; cdr3_nt: TGTGCCAGCAGCCAAGATGGGAGTGGGACAGGGGATGGCTATGGCTACACCTTC
d_call: -; clone_size: -; v_call: TRBV5-6; j_call: TRBJ2-5; cdr3_aa: CASSLLRETQYF; cdr3_nt: TGTGCCAGCAGCTTGCTCCGAGAGACCCAGTACTTC
d_call: -; clone_size: -; v_call: TRBV28; j_call: TRBJ1-2; cdr3_aa: CASSFSGAIYGYTF; cdr3_nt: TGTGCCAGCAGTTTCTCGGGAGCCATATATGGCTACACCTTC
d_call: TRBD1; clone_size: -; v_call: TRBV10-2; j_call: TRBJ2-5; cdr3_aa: CASIGTGEETQYF; cdr3_nt: TGCGCCAGCATCGGGACAGGGGAAGAGACCCAGTACTTC
d_call: TRBD1; clone_size: -; v_call: TRBV9; j_call: TRBJ1-2; cdr3_aa: CASSVFDGQGNYGYTF; cdr3_nt: TGTGCCAGCAGCGTATTCGACGGACAGGGGAACTATGGCTACACCTTC
d_call: TRBD2; clone_size: -; v_call: TRBV7-8; j_call: TRBJ2-5; cdr3_aa: CASSFRLAGVPGQETQYF; cdr3_nt: TGTGCCAGCAGCTTCCGTTTGGCGGGAGTTCCGGGACAAGAGACCCAGTACTTC
d_call: -; clone_size: -; v_call: TRBV13; j_call: TRBJ2-1; cdr3_aa: CASSPRGSGPSYNEQFF; cdr3_nt: TGTGCCAGCAGCCCGAGGGGGAGCGGACCCTCCTACAATGAGCAGTTCTTC
d_call: TRBD2; clone_size: -; v_call: TRBV5-6; j_call: TRBJ2-2; cdr3_aa: CASSLVEREGYTGELFF; cdr3_nt: TGTGCCAGCAGCTTGGTCGAGCGGGAGGGCTACACCGGGGAGCTGTTTTTT
d_call: TRBD2; clone_size: -; v_call: TRBV7-2; j_call: TRBJ2-5; cdr3_aa: CASSPASGGGETQYF; cdr3_nt: TGTGCCAGCAGTCCTGCCTCGGGGGGAGGAGAGACCCAGTACTTC
d_call: -; clone_size: -; v_call: TRBV28; j_call: TRBJ2-3; cdr3_aa: CASSLGTRNTDTQYF; cdr3_nt: TGTGCCAGCAGTTTAGGGACAAGAAACACAGATACGCAGTATTTT
d_call: -; clone_size: -; v_call: TRBV30; j_call: TRBJ2-7; cdr3_aa: CAWSVLDYYEQYF; cdr3_nt: TGTGCCTGGAGTGTACTGGACTACTACGAGCAGTACTTC
d_call: -; clone_size: few; v_call: TRBV27; j_call: TRBJ2-2; cdr3_aa: CASSFVAGELFF; cdr3_nt: TGTGCCAGCAGTTTCGTCGCCGGGGAGCTGTTTTTT
d_call: TRBD1; clone_size: -; v_call: TRBV7-2; j_call: TRBJ2-1; cdr3_aa: CASSLTGRRSYNEQFF; cdr3_nt: TGTGCCAGCAGCTTGACAGGGCGACGGTCCTACAATGAGCAGTTCTTC
d_call: TRBD2; clone_size: -; v_call: TRBV5-1; j_call: TRBJ2-5; cdr3_aa: CASSLRGLAFVPSQETQYF; cdr3_nt: TGCGCCAGCAGCTTGAGGGGACTAGCGTTCGTTCCCTCACAAGAGACCCAGTACTTC
d_call: -; clone_size: -; v_call: TRBV9; j_call: TRBJ1-2; cdr3_aa: CASSRQAYGYTF; cdr3_nt: TGTGCCAGCAGCAGACAGGCCTATGGCTACACCTTC
d_call: -; clone_size: -; v_call: TRBV7-3; j_call: TRBJ1-2; cdr3_aa: CASSLLQGSETAYGYTF; cdr3_nt: TGTGCCAGCAGCTTGCTGCAGGGCTCGGAGACTGCCTATGGCTACACCTTC